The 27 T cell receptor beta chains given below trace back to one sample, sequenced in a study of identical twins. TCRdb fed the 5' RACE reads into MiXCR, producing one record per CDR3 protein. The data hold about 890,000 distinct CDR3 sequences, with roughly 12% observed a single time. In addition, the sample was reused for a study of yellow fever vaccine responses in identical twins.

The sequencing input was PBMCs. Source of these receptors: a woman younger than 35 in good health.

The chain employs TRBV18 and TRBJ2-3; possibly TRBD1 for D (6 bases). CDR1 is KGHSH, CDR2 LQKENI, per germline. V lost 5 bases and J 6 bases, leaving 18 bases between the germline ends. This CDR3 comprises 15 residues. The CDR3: CASSVRQAATDTQYF. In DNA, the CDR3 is TGTGCCAGCTCAGTTCGACAGGCGGCCACGGATACGCAGTATTTT.

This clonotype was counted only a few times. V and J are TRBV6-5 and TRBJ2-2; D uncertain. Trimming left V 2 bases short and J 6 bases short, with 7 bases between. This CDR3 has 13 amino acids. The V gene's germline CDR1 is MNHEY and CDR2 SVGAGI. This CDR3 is CASSYRAAGELFF. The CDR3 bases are TGTGCCAGCAGTTACCGGGCGGCCGGGGAGCTGTTTTTT.

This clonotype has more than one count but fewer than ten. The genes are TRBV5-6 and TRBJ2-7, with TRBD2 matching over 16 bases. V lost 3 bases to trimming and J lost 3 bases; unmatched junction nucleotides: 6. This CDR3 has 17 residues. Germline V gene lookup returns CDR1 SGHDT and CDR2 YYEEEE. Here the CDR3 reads CASSSGLAGGKIYEQYF. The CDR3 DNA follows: TGTGCCAGCAGCTCGGGACTAGCGGGAGGGAAGATCTACGAGCAGTACTTC.

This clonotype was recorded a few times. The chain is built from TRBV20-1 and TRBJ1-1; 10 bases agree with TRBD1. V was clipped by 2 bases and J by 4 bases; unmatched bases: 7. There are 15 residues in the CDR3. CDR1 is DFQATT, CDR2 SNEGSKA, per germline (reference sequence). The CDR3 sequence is CSARLGTGVGTEAFF. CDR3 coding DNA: TGCAGTGCTAGACTTGGGACAGGGGTTGGCACTGAAGCTTTCTTT.

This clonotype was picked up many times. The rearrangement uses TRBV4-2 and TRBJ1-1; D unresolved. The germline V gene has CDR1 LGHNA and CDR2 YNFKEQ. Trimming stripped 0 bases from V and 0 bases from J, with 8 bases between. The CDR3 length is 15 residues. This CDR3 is CASSQDLGVNTEAFF. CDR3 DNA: TGTGCCAGCAGCCAAGACCTCGGGGTGAACACTGAAGCTTTCTTT.

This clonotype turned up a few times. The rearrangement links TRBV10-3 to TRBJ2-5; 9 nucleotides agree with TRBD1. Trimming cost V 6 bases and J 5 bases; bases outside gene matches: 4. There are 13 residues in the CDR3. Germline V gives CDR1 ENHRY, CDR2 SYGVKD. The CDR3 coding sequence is TGTGCCATCAGAACAGGGGGCGCGGAGACCCAGTACTTC. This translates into CAIRTGGAETQYF.

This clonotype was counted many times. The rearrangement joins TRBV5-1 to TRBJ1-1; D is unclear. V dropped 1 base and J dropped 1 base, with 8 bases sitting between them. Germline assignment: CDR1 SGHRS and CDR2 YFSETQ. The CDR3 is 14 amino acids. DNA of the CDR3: TGCGCCAGCAGCTTGTGGGGAGAGAACACTGAAGCTTTCTTT. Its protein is CASSLWGENTEAFF.

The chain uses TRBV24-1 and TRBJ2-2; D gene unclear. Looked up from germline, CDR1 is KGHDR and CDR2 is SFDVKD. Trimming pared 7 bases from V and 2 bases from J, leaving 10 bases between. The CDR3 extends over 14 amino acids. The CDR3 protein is CATRRGSNTGELFF. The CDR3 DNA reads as TGTGCCACCAGGAGAGGTTCTAACACCGGGGAGCTGTTTTTT.

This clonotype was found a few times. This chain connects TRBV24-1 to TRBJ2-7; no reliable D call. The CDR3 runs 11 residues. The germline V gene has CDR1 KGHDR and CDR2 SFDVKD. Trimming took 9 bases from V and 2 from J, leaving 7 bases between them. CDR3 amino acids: CATDGAYEQYF. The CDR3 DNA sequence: TGTGCCACCGACGGTGCCTACGAGCAGTACTTC.

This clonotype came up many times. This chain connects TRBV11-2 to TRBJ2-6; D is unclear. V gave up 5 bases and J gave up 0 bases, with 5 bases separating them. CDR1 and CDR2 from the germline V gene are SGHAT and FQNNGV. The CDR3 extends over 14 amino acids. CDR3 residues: CASSQISGANVLTF. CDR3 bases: TGTGCCAGCAGCCAAATCTCTGGGGCCAACGTCCTGACTTTC.

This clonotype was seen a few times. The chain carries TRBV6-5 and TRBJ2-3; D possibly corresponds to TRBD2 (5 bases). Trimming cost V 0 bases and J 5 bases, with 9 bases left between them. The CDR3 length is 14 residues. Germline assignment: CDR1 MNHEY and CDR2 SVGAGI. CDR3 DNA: TGTGCCAGCAGTTACTCGTTTGGAGGAGATACGCAGTATTTT. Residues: CASSYSFGGDTQYF.

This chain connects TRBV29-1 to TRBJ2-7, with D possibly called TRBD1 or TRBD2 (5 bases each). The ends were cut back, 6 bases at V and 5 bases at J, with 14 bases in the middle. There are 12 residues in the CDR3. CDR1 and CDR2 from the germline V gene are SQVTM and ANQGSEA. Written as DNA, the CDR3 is TGCAGCGTCCTCTCCAGGGAGAACGAGCAGTACTTC. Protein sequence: CSVLSRENEQYF.

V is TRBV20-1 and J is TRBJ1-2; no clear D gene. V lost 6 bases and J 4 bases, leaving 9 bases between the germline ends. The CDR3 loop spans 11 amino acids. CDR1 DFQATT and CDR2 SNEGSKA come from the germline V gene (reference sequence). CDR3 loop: CSAPMTYGYTF. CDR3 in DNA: TGCAGTGCCCCTATGACCTATGGCTACACCTTC.

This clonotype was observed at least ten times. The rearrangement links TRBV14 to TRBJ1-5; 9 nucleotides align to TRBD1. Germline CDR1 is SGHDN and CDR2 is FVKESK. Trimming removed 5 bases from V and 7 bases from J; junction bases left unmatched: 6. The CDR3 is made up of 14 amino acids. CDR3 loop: CASSRTGEGQPQHF. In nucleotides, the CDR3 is TGTGCCAGCAGCAGGACAGGGGAGGGGCAGCCCCAGCATTTT.

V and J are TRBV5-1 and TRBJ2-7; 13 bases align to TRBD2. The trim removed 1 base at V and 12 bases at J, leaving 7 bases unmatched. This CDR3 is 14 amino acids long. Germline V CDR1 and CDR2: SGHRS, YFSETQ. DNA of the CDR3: TGCGCCAGCAGCTTGTCTGGGACTAGCGGGGTACGGTACTTC. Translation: CASSLSGTSGVRYF.

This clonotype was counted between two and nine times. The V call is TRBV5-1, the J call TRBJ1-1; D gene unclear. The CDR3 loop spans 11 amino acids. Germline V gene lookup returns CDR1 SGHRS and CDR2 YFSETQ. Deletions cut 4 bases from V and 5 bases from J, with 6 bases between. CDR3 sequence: CASSHETEAFF. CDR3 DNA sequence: TGCGCCAGCAGCCACGAGACTGAAGCTTTCTTT.

CDR3 sequence reads: CASSGGTKWDIQYF. CDR3 DNA: TGTGCCAGCAGCGGGGGGACAAAATGGGACATTCAGTACTTC. The rearrangement joins TRBV5-6 to TRBJ2-4; tentatively, D is TRBD1 or TRBD2 (6 bases each). This CDR3 is 14 amino acids long. The V gene lost 4 bases and the J gene lost 8 bases, with 16 bases spanning the gap. Germline V CDR1 and CDR2: SGHDT, YYEEEE.

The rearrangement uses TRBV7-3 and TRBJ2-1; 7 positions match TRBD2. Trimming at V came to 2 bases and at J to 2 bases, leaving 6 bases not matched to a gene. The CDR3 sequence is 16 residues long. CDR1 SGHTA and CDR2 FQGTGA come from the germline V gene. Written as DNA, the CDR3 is TGTGCCAGCAGCTTAGCGACTAGCCCGGCCTACAATGAGCAGTTCTTC. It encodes CASSLATSPAYNEQFF.

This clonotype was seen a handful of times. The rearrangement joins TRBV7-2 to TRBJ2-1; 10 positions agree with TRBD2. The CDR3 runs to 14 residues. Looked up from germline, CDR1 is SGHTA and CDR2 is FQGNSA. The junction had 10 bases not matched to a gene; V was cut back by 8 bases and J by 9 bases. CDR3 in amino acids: CASGYLAGGIEQFF. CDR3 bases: TGTGCCAGCGGCTACTTAGCGGGAGGTATTGAGCAGTTCTTC.

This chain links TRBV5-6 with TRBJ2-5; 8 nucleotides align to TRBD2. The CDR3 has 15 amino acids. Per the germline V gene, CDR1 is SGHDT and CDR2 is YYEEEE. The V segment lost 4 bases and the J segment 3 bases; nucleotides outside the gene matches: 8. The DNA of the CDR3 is TGTGCCAGCAGCCCGCCGGGACTAGACAAAGAGACCCAGTACTTC. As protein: CASSPPGLDKETQYF.

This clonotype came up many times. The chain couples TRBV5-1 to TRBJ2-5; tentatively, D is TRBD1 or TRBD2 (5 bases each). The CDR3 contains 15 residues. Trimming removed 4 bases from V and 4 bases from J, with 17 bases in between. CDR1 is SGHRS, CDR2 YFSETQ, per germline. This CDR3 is CASSTGTLGGETQYF. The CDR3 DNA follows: TGCGCCAGCAGCACCGGGACCCTTGGAGGAGAGACCCAGTACTTC.

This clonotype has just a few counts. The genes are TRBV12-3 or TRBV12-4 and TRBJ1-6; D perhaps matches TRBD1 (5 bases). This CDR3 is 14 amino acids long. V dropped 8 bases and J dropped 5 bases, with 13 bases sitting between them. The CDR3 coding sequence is TGTGCCAGCGGGACGGCAAGCAATAATTCACCCCTCCACTTT. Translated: CASGTASNNSPLHF.

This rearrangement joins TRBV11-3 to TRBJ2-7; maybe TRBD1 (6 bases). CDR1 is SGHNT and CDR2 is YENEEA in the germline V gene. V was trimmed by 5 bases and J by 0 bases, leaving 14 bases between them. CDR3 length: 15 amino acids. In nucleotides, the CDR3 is TGTGCCAGCAGCCCGCAGGACAGAAGCTCCTACGAGCAGTACTTC. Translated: CASSPQDRSSYEQYF.

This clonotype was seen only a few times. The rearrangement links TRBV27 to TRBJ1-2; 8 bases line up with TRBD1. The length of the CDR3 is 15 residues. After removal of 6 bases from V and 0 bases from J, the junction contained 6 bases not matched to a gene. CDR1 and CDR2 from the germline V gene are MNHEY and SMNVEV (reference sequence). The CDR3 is CASSTLQGANYGYTF. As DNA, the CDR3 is TGTGCCAGCAGCACTTTACAGGGGGCTAACTATGGCTACACCTTC.

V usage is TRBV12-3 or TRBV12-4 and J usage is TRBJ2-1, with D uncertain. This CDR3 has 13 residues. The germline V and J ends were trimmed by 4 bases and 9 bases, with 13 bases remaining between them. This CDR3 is CASSSIPSGEQFF. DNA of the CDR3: TGTGCCAGCAGTTCCATCCCCAGTGGTGAGCAGTTCTTC.

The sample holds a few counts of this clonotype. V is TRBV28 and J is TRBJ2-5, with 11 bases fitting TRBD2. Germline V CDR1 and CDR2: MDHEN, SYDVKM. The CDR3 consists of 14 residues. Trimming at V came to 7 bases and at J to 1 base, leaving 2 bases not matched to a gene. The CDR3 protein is CASTSGGSQETQYF. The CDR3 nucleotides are TGTGCCAGCACTAGCGGGGGGAGCCAAGAGACCCAGTACTTC.

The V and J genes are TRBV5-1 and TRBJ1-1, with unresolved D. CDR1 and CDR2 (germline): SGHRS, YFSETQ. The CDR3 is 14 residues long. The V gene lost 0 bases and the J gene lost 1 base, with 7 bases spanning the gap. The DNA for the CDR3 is TGCGCCAGCAGCTTGGCGTCCTCGAACACTGAAGCTTTCTTT. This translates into CASSLASSNTEAFF.